A single sample gave rise to the 19 T cell receptor beta chains below, sequenced in a study of blood T cell repertoires in COVID-19 (dated by TCRdb to 2020 to 2022). The library relied on the immunoSEQ multiplex PCR assay. Drawn from immuneACCESS, this table holds only the in-frame rearrangements with V and J called that TCRdb kept. Clones are partly lost; checked studies trace under half to an unresolved V gene and leave the rest unexplained. This sample lists over 200,000 clones; roughly 86% were detected once. The biggest ten clones account for roughly 2.5% of the sample. Sequences were obtained from peripheral blood. The receptors shown here come from a woman aged 55-70 years with acute or convalescent COVID-19.

The V gene is TRBV12-3 or TRBV12-4, the J gene TRBJ2-7; possible D gene TRBD1, 5 bases. The CDR3 totals 13 residues. Trimming pared 5 bases from V and 4 bases from J, leaving 12 bases between. CDR3 bases: TGTGCCAGCAGTCATGGGGCTTATTACGAGCAGTACTTC. Translated: CASSHGAYYEQYF.

This rearrangement joins TRBV5-4 to TRBJ2-3, with a weak D call TRBD2 (6 bases). The V end was cut by 0 bases, the J end by 5 bases, with 10 bases between. Germline V lookup: CDR1 SGHNT, CDR2 YYREEE (reference sequence). This CDR3 has 14 amino acids. DNA of the CDR3: TGTGCCAGCAGCTTGGGTTGGAGGGAAGATACGCAGTATTTT. Translation gives CASSLGWREDTQYF.

This clone was detected once. This chain links TRBV5-6 with TRBJ2-7, with 9 positions matching TRBD1. This CDR3 contains 13 residues. The trim removed 3 bases at V and 3 bases at J, leaving 1 base unmatched. Germline-derived CDR1 and CDR2 are SGHDT and YYEEEE. This chain's CDR3 is CASSSGQGYEQYF. CDR3 in DNA: TGTGCCAGCAGCTCGGGACAGGGCTACGAGCAGTACTTC.

The CDR3 DNA follows: TGTGCCAGTAGTATTACGACAGGGGTAGTACAGCCCCAGCATTTT. Translated, it gives CASSITTGVVQPQHF. The chain joins TRBV19 to TRBJ1-5, with TRBD1 identical over 8 bases. J lost 7 bases, V lost 3 bases, and 8 bases had no gene match. Looked up from germline, CDR1 is LNHDA and CDR2 is SQIVND (reference sequence). This CDR3 comprises 15 residues. The full variable domain, with the rest looked up from reference TRBV19 and TRBJ1-5, is DGGITQSPKYLFRKEGQNVTLSCEQNLNHDAMYWYRQDPGQGLRLIYYSQIVNDFQKGDIAEGYSVSREKKESFPLTVTSAQKNPTAFYLCASSITTGVVQPQHFGDGTRLSIL.

This chain uses TRBV10-3 with TRBJ2-7, with TRBD1 identical over 7 bases. The CDR3 is 14 residues long. The junction had 3 bases not matched to a gene; V was cut back by 2 bases and J by 2 bases. In germline, CDR1 is ENHRY, CDR2 SYGVKD. DNA for the CDR3: TGTGCCATCAGTGAGCCCGGACAGGCCTACGAGCAGTACTTC. This sequence encodes CAISEPGQAYEQYF.

The CDR3 here is CASSPGSGTNRNSPLHF. CDR3 sequence (DNA): TGCGCCAGCAGCCCTGGTTCCGGGACAAACCGTAATTCACCCCTCCACTTT. V is TRBV5-1 and J is TRBJ1-6; D might be TRBD1 (6 bases). Germline V lookup: CDR1 SGHRS, CDR2 YFSETQ. The ends were cut back, 4 bases at V and 6 bases at J, with 20 bases in the middle. There are 17 residues in the CDR3.

The rearrangement links TRBV24-1 to TRBJ2-1, with 9 nucleotides matching TRBD1. The V segment lost 3 bases and the J segment 2 bases; nucleotides outside the gene matches: 4. Germline CDR1 is KGHDR and CDR2 is SFDVKD. CDR3 length equals 16 residues. CDR3 region: CATSDPGQGPYNEQFF. CDR3 bases: TGTGCCACCAGTGATCCGGGACAGGGACCCTACAATGAGCAGTTCTTC.

The chain carries TRBV7-8 and TRBJ2-1; unclear D gene. V lost 3 bases and J lost 1, with 7 bases in between. The CDR3 consists of 14 residues. Germline V gene data show CDR1 as SGHVS and CDR2 as FQNEAQ. CDR3 sequence: CASSFVPSYNEQFF. The CDR3 nucleotides read TGTGCCAGCAGCTTCGTCCCTTCCTACAATGAGCAGTTCTTC.

The chain is built from TRBV6-5 and TRBJ2-1; 7 bases are a match to TRBD2. The trim removed 6 bases at V and 1 base at J, leaving 6 bases unmatched. Germline V gene data show CDR1 as MNHEY and CDR2 as SVGAGI. CDR3 length equals 15 residues. The CDR3 loop reads CASRRAGPSYNEQFF. DNA of the CDR3: TGTGCCAGCAGGCGAGCGGGGCCATCCTACAATGAGCAGTTCTTC.

J is TRBJ2-7 and V is TRBV6-7; the match to TRBD1 covers 10 bases. TRBV6-7 is reported as an ORF; its role is uncertain. The CDR3 is 14 amino acids. V lost 4 bases and J lost 4; bases outside the gene matches: 4. CDR3 in amino acids: CASSSRQGAYEQYF. The CDR3 bases are TGTGCCAGCAGTTCAAGACAGGGGGCATACGAGCAGTACTTC.

The CDR3 nucleotides are TGTGCCAGCAGCTTAGGGACTGGCCTACAGGGGCGACACAATGAGCAGTTCTTC. This sequence encodes CASSLGTGLQGRHNEQFF. The chain joins TRBV7-6 to TRBJ2-1; 7 positions agree with TRBD1. CDR1 and CDR2 (germline): SGHVS, FNYEAQ. V gave up 1 base and J gave up 5 bases; unmatched junction bases: 14. The CDR3 consists of 18 residues.

This clone has a handful of counts. The chain uses TRBV24-1 and TRBJ1-1; no reliable D call. CDR1 and CDR2 (germline): KGHDR, SFDVKD. The length of the CDR3 is 13 residues. Trimming shortened V by 3 bases and J by 0 bases, and 4 bases separated the two germline ends. The CDR3 DNA sequence: TGTGCCACCAGTGATGAGATGAACACTGAAGCTTTCTTT. Protein: CATSDEMNTEAFF.

This chain links TRBV10-1 with TRBJ1-4, with TRBD1 identical over 8 bases. The germline CDR1 and CDR2 sequences are WNHNN and SYGVQD (reference sequence). The CDR3 runs 15 residues. V dropped 5 bases and J dropped 4; count of bases not matched to a gene: 6. DNA for the CDR3: TGCGCCAGCAGTCGTGAGGACAGGGTTAATGAAAAACTGTTTTTT. As protein: CASSREDRVNEKLFF.

The chain employs TRBV27 and TRBJ2-1; 13 nucleotides line up with TRBD2. With 4 bases clipped from V and 8 bases from J, the junction kept 8 bases outside the gene matches. The germline V gene has CDR1 MNHEY and CDR2 SMNVEV (reference sequence). CDR3 size: 16 residues. As DNA, the CDR3 is TGTGCCAGCAGTTCCTTCGGACTAGCGGGGGTTGATGAGCAGTTCTTC. The encoded protein is CASSSFGLAGVDEQFF.

This clone was detected once. The chain couples TRBV7-6 to TRBJ2-1, with TRBD1 as a possible D gene (6 bases). Germline values: CDR1 SGHVS, CDR2 FNYEAQ. The CDR3 loop spans 12 amino acids. The ends were cut back, 5 bases at V and 14 bases at J, with 16 bases in the middle. CDR3 coding DNA: TGTGCCAGCAGCGCCGTTACAGGGCCCGAGTTCTTC. Residues: CASSAVTGPEFF.

This sequence joins TRBV4-1 and TRBJ2-5, with TRBD2 as a possible D gene (5 bases). CDR1 and CDR2 from the germline V gene are MGHRA and YSYEKL. The CDR3 has 16 residues. The V and J ends lost 3 bases and 5 bases respectively, with 19 bases between them. Here the CDR3 DNA reads TGCGCCAGCAGCCACAACTCTCTAGGGCAGCGGGAGACCCAGTACTTC. This encodes CASSHNSLGQRETQYF.

The V call is TRBV7-2, the J call TRBJ2-5; TRBD2 matches at 7 bases. The trim removed 3 bases at V and 2 bases at J, leaving 6 bases unmatched. Germline values: CDR1 SGHTA, CDR2 FQGNSA. CDR3 size: 15 residues. This chain's CDR3 is CASSFRGGSQETQYF. The CDR3 DNA follows: TGTGCCAGCAGCTTTAGAGGCGGGAGTCAAGAGACCCAGTACTTC.

The sample holds a few counts of this clone. This chain links TRBV18 with TRBJ2-1; the match to TRBD2 covers 11 bases. Germline loops: CDR1 KGHSH, CDR2 LQKENI. CDR3 length: 14 residues. V lost 6 bases, J lost 9 bases, and 7 bases stayed unmatched. CDR3 in DNA: TGTGCCAGCTCTCCCGGGACTAGCGGACCTGAGCAGTTCTTC. This encodes CASSPGTSGPEQFF.

The chain couples TRBV18 to TRBJ1-4, with a possible D match to TRBD1 (6 bases). V was shortened by 2 bases and J by 7 bases, with 11 bases between the two germline ends. Germline V gives CDR1 KGHSH, CDR2 LQKENI. The length of the CDR3 is 14 residues. CDR3 coding DNA: TGTGCCAGCTCACCAAGACTACAGGGTGAAAAACTGTTTTTT. Its protein is CASSPRLQGEKLFF.